Reported below is one TCR beta chain. This sample is part of a study of blood T cell repertoires in COVID-19. Generated by immunoSEQ multiplex PCR, the TCRdb table keeps only in-frame clones and is missing some. The table has about 330,000 clones, about 87% seen once. The source material was PBMCs or T cells enriched from blood (not recorded which). The clonotype was recovered from a man aged 25 to 45 who had recovered from COVID-19.

CDR3 DNA: TGTGCCAGCAGCATAAGCCGGGACAGCTACACAGATACGCAGTATTTT. Protein: CASSISRDSYTDTQYF. The chain has TRBV9 and TRBJ2-3; TRBD1 matches 7 bases. CDR3 length: 16 residues. Germline V gene data show CDR1 as SGDLS and CDR2 as YYNGEE. V lost 4 bases, J lost 2 bases, and 10 bases stayed unmatched.